This TCR beta chain was identified during a study of metastatic and nonmetastatic thyroid tumors. Background on the study: Comparative analysis of repertoires was undertaken across blood and tumor or nodule tissue obtained from malignant and benign thyroid patients.

Before thyroid surgery, none of the patients had received any treatment. This CDR3 is built from 14 residues. CDR1 is MNHEY, CDR2 SVGAGI, per germline. V trimming: 2 bases; J trimming: 3 bases; junction bases outside the gene matches: 4. This clone is labeled as medium-sized. Its cognate antigen is unknown. Study-level points and caveats: When malignant thyroid tumors were compared with benign nodules, TCR beta diversity was reportedly significantly higher in the malignant tumors. This held in both blood and tumor samples.

In the source study's methods: A papillary thyroid cancer distant-metastasis classifier was built from CDR3 differences across clinicopathological groups. TCRdb re-analyzed the PCR reads using MiXCR. These V and J calls originate from TCRdb's pipeline instead of the authors' own analysis. The sample consists of roughly 20,000 clones, about a quarter of them appearing once. This chain uses TRBV6-5 with TRBJ2-7; 7 bases map to TRBD2. This TCR was recovered from a female donor with papillary thyroid cancer or a benign thyroid nodule (not recorded which). Some clones in this sample may be carry-over from other donors' samples. The sample was blood. CDR3 residues: CASSYGGVGYEQYF. The CDR3 DNA is TGTGCCAGCAGTTACGGGGGGGTAGGCTACGAGCAGTACTTC.